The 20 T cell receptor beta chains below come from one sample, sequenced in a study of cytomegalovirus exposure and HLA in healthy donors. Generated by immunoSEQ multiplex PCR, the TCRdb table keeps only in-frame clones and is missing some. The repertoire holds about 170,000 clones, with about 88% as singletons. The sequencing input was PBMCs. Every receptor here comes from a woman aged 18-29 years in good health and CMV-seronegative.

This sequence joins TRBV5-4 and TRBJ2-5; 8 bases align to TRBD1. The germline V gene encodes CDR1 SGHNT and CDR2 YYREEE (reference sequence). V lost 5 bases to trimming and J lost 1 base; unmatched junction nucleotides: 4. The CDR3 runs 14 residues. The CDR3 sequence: CASSWDRTQETQYF. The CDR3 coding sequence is TGTGCCAGCAGTTGGGACAGGACCCAAGAGACCCAGTACTTC.

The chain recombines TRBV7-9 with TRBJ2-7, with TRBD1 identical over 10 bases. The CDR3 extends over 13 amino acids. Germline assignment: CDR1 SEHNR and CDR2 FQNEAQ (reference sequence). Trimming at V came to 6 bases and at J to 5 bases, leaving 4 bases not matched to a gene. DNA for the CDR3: TGTGCCAGCAGGGGACAGGGGTCCCACGAGCAGTACTTC. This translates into CASRGQGSHEQYF.

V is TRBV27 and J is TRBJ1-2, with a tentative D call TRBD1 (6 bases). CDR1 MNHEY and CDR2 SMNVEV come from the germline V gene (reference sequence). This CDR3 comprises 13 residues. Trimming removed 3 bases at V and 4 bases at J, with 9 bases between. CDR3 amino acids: CASSFDRLYGYTF. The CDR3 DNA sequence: TGTGCCAGCAGTTTCGACAGGCTCTATGGCTACACCTTC.

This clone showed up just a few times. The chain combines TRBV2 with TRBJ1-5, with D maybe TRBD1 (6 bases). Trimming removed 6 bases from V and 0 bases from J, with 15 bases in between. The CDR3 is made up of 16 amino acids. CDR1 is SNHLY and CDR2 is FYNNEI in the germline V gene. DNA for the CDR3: TGTGCCAGCAGAGAACAGCAGGGGTATAGCAATCAGCCCCAGCATTTT. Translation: CASREQQGYSNQPQHF.

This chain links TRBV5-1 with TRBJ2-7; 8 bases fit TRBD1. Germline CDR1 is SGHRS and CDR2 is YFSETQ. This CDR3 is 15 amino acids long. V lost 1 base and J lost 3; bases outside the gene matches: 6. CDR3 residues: CASSLRDRGGYEQYF. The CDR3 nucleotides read TGCGCCAGCAGCTTGAGAGACAGGGGTGGCTACGAGCAGTACTTC.

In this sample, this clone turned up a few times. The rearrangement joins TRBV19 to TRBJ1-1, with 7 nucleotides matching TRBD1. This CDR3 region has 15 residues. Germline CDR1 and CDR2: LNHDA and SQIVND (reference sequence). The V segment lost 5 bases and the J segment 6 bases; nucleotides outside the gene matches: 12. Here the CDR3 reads CASSSRTGTHPEAFF. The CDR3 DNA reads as TGTGCCAGTAGTTCCCGGACAGGCACGCACCCTGAAGCTTTCTTT.

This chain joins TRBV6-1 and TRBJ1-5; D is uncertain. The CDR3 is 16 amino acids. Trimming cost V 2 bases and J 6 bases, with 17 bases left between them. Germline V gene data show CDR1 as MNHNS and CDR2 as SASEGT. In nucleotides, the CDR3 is TGTGCCAGCAGTGAAATCGGGAGTTACACTGCTCAGCCCCAGCATTTT. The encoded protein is CASSEIGSYTAQPQHF.

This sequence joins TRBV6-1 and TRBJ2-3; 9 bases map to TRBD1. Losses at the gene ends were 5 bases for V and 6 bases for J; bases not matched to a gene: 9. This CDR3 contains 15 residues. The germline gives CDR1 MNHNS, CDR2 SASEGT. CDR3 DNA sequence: TGTGCCAGCAGTCGTACCGGGACAGGGAGTGATACGCAGTATTTT. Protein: CASSRTGTGSDTQYF.

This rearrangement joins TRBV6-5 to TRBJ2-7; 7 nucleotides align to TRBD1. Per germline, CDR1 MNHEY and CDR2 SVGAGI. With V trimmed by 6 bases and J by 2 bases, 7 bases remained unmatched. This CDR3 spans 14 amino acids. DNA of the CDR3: TGTGCCAGCAGCAGGACAGGTGGGGCCTACGAGCAGTACTTC. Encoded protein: CASSRTGGAYEQYF.

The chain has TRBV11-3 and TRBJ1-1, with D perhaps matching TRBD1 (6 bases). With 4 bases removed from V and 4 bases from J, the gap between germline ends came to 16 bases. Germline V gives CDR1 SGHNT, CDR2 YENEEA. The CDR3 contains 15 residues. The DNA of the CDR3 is TGTGCCAGCAGCTCAGGAAACAGGGACCCCACTGAAGCTTTCTTT. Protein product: CASSSGNRDPTEAFF.

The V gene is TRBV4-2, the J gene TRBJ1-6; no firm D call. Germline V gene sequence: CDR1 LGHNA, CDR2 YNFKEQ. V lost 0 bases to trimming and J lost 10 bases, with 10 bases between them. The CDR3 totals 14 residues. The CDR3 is CASSQDIAGSPLHF. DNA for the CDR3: TGTGCCAGCAGCCAAGATATTGCCGGGTCACCCCTCCACTTT.

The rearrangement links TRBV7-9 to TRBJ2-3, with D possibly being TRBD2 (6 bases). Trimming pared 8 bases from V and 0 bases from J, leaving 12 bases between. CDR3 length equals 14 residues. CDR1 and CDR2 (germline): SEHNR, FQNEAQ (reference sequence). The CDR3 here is CASGEDRSTDTQYF. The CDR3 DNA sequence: TGTGCCAGCGGGGAGGATAGGAGCACAGATACGCAGTATTTT.

The CDR3 nucleotides read TGTGCCACCTCAGGTGATAACTATGGCTACACCTTC. Residues: CATSGDNYGYTF. The J gene is TRBJ1-2, the V gene TRBV27; D is undetermined. V gave up 10 bases and J gave up 1 base, with 10 bases separating them. CDR1 MNHEY and CDR2 SMNVEV come from the germline V gene (reference sequence). The CDR3 contains 12 residues.

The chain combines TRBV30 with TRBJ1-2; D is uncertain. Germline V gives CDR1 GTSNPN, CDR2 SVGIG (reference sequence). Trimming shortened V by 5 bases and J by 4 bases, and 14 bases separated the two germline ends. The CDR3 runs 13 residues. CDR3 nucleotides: TGTGCCTGGGATGGCGAGGGTCCCTATGGCTACACCTTC. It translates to CAWDGEGPYGYTF.

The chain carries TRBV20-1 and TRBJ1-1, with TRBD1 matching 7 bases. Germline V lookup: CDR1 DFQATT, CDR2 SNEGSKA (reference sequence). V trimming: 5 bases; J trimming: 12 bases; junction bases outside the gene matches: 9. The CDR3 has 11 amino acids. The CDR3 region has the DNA TGCAGTGCTCGGCCGGGACAGAGGACTTTCTTT. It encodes CSARPGQRTFF.

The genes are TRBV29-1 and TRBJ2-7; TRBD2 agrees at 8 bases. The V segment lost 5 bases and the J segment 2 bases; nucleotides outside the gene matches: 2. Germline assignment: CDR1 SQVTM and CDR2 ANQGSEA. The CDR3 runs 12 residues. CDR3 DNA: TGCAGCGTTCTAGCGGGTCCCTACGAGCAGTACTTC. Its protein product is CSVLAGPYEQYF.

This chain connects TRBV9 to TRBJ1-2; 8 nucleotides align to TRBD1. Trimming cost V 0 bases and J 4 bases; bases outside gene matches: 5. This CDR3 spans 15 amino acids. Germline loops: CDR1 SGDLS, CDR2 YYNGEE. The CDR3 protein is CASSVGTGLGYGYTF. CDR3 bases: TGTGCCAGCAGCGTAGGGACAGGGCTTGGCTATGGCTACACCTTC.

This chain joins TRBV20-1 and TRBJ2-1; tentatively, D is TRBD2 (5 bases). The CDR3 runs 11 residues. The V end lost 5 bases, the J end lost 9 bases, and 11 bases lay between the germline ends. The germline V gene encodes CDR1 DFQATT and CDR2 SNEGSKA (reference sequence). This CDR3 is CSALKRVEQFF. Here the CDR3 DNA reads TGCAGTGCTTTAAAGAGGGTTGAGCAGTTCTTC.

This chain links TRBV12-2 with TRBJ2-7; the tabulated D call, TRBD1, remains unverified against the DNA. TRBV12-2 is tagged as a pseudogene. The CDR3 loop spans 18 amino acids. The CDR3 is CASRLAPLGQQGSYEQYF. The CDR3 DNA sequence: TGTGCAAGTCGCTTAGCGCCTTTAGGACAGCAGGGCTCCTACGAGCAGTACTTC.

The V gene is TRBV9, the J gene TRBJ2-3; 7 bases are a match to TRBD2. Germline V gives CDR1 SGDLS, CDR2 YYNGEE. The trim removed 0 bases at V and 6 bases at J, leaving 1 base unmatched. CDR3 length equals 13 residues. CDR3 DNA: TGTGCCAGCAGCGTAGGGGGAGGGGATACGCAGTATTTT. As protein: CASSVGGGDTQYF.